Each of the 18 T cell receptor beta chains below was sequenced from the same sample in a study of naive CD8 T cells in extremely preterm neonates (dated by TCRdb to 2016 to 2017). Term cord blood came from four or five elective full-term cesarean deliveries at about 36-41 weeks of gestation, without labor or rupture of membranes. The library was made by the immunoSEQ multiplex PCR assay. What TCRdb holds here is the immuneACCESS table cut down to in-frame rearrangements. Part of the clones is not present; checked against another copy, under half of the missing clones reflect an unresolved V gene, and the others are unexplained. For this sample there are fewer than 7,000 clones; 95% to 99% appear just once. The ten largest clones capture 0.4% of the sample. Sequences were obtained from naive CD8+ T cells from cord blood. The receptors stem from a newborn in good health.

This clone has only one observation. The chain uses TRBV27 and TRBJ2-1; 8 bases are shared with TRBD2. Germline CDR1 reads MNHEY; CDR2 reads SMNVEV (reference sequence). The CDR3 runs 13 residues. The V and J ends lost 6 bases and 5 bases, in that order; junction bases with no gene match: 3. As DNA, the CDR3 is TGTGCCAGCAGCGGGACTAGAAACAATGAGCAGTTCTTC. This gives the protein CASSGTRNNEQFF.

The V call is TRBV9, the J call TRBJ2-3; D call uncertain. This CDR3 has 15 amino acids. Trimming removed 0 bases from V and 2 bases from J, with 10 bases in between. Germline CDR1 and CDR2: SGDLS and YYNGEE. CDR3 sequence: CASSVAVSYTDTQYF. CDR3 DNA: TGTGCCAGCAGCGTAGCGGTATCCTACACAGATACGCAGTATTTT.

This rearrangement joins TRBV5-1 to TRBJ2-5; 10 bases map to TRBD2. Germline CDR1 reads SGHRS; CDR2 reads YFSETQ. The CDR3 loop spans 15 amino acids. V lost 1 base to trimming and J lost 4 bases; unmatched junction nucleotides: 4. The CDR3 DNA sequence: TGCGCCAGCAGCTTGAGCGGGGGGGAGGCAGAGACCCAGTACTTC. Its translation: CASSLSGGEAETQYF.

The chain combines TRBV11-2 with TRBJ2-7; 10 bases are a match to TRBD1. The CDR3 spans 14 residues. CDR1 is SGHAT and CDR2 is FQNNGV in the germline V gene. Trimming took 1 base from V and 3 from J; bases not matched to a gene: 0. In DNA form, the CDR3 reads TGTGCCAGCAGCTTAGGGACAGGGGGCTACGAGCAGTACTTC. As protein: CASSLGTGGYEQYF.

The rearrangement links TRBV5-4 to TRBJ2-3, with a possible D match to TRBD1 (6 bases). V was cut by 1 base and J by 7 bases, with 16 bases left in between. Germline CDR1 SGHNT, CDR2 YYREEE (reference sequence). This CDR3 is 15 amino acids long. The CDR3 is CASSLPLKGTNTQYF. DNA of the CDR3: TGTGCCAGCAGCTTGCCCCTAAAGGGGACAAATACGCAGTATTTT. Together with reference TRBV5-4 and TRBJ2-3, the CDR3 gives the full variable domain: ETGVTQSPTHLIKTRGQQVTLRCSSQSGHNTVSWYQQALGQGPQFIFQYYREEENGRGNFPPRFSGLQFPNYSSELNVNALELDDSALYLCASSLPLKGTNTQYFGPGTRLTVL.

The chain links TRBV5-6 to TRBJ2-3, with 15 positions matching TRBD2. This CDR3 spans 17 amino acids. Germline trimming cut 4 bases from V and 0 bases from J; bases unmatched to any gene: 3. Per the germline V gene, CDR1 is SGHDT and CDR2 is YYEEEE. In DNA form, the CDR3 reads TGTGCCAGCAGCGGACTAGCGGGAGGGCCCAGCACAGATACGCAGTATTTT. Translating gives CASSGLAGGPSTDTQYF.

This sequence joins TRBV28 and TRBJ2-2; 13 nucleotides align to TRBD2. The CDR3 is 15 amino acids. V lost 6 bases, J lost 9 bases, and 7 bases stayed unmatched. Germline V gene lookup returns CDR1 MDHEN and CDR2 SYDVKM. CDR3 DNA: TGTGCCAGCAGCCAACTAGCGGGAGGGCACCGGGAGCTGTTTTTT. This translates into CASSQLAGGHRELFF.

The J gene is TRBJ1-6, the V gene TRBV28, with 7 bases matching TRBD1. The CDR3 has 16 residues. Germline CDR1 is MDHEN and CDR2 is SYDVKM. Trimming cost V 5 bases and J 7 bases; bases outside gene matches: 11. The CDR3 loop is CASSPSPDRENSPLHF. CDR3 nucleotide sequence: TGTGCCAGCAGTCCATCCCCCGACAGGGAAAATTCACCCCTCCACTTT.

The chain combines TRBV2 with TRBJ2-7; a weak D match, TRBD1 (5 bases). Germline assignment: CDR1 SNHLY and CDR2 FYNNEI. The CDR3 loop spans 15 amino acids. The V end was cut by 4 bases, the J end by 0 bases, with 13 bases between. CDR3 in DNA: TGTGCCAGCAGTGTGGTGGGGCCCAGCTCCTACGAGCAGTACTTC. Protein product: CASSVVGPSSYEQYF.

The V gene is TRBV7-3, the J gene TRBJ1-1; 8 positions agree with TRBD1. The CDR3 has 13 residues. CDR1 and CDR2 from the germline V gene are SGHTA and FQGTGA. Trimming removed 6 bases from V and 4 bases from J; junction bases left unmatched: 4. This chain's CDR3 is CASSYTGGTEAFF. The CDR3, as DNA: TGTGCCAGCAGTTACACAGGGGGCACTGAAGCTTTCTTT.

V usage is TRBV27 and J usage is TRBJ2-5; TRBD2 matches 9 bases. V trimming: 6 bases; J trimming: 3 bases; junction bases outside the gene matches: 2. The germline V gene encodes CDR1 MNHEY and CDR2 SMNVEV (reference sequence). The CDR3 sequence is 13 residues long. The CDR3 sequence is CASRLAGEETQYF. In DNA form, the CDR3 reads TGTGCCAGCAGATTAGCGGGAGAAGAGACCCAGTACTTC.

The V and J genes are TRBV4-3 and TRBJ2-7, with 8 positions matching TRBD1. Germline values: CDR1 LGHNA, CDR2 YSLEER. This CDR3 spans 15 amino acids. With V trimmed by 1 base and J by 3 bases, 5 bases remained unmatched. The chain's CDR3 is CASSQGTGNRYEQYF. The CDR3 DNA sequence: TGCGCCAGCAGCCAAGGGACAGGGAATCGCTACGAGCAGTACTTC.

CDR3 sequence reads: CASSFFGTGSYEQYF. The CDR3 coding sequence is TGTGCCAGCAGTTTCTTCGGGACAGGGTCCTACGAGCAGTACTTC. The chain recombines TRBV27 with TRBJ2-7, with 9 bases aligning to TRBD1. The CDR3 is made up of 15 amino acids. J gave up 1 base and V 3 bases, and 4 bases lay outside the gene matches. Germline V gives CDR1 MNHEY, CDR2 SMNVEV (reference sequence).

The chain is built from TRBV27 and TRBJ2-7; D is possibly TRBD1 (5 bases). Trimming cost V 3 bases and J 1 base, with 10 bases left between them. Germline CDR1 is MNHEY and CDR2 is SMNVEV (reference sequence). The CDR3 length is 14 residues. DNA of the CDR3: TGTGCCAGCAGTTTTAGGGGCCATTCCTACGAGCAGTACTTC. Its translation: CASSFRGHSYEQYF.

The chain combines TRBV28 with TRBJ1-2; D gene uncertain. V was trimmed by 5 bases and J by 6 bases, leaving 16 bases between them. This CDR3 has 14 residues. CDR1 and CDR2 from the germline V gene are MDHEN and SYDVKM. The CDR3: CASSPRGRWNGYTF. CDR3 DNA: TGTGCCAGCAGTCCACGTGGCAGGTGGAATGGCTACACCTTC.

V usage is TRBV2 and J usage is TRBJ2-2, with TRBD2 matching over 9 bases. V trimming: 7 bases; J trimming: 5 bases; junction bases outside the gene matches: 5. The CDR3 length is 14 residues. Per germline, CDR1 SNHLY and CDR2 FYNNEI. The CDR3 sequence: CASIGLAGTGELFF. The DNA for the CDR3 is TGTGCCAGCATTGGGCTAGCGGGGACCGGGGAGCTGTTTTTT.

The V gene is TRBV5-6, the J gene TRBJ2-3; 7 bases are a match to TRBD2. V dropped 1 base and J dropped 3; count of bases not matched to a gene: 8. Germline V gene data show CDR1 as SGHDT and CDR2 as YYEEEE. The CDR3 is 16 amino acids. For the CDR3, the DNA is TGTGCCAGCAGCTTGAGAGGCGGGGGATGGACAGATACGCAGTATTTT. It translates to CASSLRGGGWTDTQYF.

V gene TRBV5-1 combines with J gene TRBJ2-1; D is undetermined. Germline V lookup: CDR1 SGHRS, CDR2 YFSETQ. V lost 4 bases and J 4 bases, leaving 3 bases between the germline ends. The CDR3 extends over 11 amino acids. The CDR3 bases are TGCGCCAGCAGCGCGTACAATGAGCAGTTCTTC. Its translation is CASSAYNEQFF.